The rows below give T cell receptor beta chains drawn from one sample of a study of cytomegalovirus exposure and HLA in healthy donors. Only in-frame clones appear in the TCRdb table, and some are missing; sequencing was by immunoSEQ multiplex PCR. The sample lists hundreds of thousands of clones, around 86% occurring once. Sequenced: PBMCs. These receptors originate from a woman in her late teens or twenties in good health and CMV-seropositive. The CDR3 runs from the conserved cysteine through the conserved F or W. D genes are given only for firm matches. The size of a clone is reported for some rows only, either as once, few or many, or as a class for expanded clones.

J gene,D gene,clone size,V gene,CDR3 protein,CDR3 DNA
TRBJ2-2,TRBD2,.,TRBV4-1,CASSQTPRGELNTGELFF,TGCGCCAGCAGCCAAACTCCCCGGGGGGAACTGAACACCGGGGAGCTGTTTTTT
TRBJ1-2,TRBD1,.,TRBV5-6,CASSSGGANYGYTF,TGTGCCAGCAGTTCAGGGGGAGCTAACTATGGCTACACCTTC
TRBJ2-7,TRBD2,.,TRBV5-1,CASSLEGLAGSYEQYF,TGCGCCAGCAGCTTGGAGGGACTAGCGGGGTCCTACGAGCAGTACTTC
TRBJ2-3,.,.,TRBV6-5,CASSYSSADTQYF,TGTGCCAGCAGTTACTCGTCGGCAGATACGCAGTATTTT
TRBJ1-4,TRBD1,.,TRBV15,CATSRDRGFEKLFF,TGTGCCACCAGCAGGGACAGGGGATTCGAAAAACTGTTTTTT
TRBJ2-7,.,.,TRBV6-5,CASINLGGSYEQYF,TGTGCCAGCATCAATCTGGGAGGATCCTACGAGCAGTACTTC
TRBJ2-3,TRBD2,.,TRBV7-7,CASSAGTSGTTDTQYF,TGTGCTAGCAGCGCCGGGACTAGCGGGACCACAGATACGCAGTATTTT
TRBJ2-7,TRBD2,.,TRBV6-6,CASSRLGLAGYEQYF,TGTGCCAGCAGCAGATTGGGACTAGCGGGCTACGAGCAGTACTTC
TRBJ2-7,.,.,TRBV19,CASRSSTYEQYF,TGTGCCAGTCGATCGAGTACCTACGAGCAGTACTTC
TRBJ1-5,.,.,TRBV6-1,CASSEEKGRRPQHF,TGTGCCAGCAGTGAAGAAAAGGGGAGGAGGCCCCAGCATTTT
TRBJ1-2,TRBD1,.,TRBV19,CASSIRGQGAFYTF,TGTGCCAGTAGTATAAGGGGACAGGGGGCCTTCTACACCTTC
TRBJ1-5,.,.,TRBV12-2,CASRLVGRASNQPQHF,TGTGCAAGTCGCTTAGTCGGCAGGGCGAGCAATCAGCCCCAGCATTTT
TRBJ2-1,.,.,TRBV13,CASSLGRRDQNEQFF,TGTGCCAGCAGCTTAGGTAGGCGGGATCAAAATGAGCAGTTCTTC
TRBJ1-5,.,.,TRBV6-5,CASSPDKSNQPQHF,TGTGCCAGCAGTCCAGATAAGAGCAATCAGCCCCAGCATTTT
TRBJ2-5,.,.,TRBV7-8,CASSLGPETQYF,TGTGCCAGCAGCTTAGGGCCAGAGACCCAGTACTTC
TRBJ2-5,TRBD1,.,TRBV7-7,CASSLDRGVQETQYF,TGTGCTAGCAGCTTAGACAGGGGGGTCCAAGAGACCCAGTACTTC
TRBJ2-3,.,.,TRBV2,CASSVSRGLGGLTDTQYF,TGTGCCAGCAGTGTTTCCCGGGGACTCGGCGGGCTCACAGATACGCAGTATTTT
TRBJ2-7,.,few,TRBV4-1,CASSHSGGSYEQYF,TGCGCCAGCAGCCACAGCGGCGGCTCCTACGAGCAGTACTTC
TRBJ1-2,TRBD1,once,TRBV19,CASSIRQGDNYGYTF,TGTGCCAGTAGTATCCGACAGGGGGACAACTATGGCTACACCTTC
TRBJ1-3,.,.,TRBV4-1,CASSQPKASGNTIYF,TGCGCCAGCAGCCAACCCAAAGCCTCTGGAAACACCATATATTTT
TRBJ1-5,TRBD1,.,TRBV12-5,CASGSPTDRGNQPQHF,TGTGCTAGTGGTTCGCCCACCGACAGGGGCAATCAGCCCCAGCATTTT
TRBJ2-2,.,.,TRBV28,CASSLGLRELFF,TGTGCCAGCAGCCTCGGACTCAGGGAGCTGTTTTTT
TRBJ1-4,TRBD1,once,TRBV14,CASSQVGSGGLFF,TGTGCCAGCAGCCAAGTCGGTTCAGGGGGACTGTTTTTT
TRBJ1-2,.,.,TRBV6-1,CASSRYRDDYGYTF,TGTGCCAGCAGTCGCTACAGGGATGACTATGGCTACACCTTC
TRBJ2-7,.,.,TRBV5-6,CASSYDTGDAGEQYF,TGTGCCAGCAGCTACGATACCGGGGATGCGGGCGAGCAGTACTTC
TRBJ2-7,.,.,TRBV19,CASSIEAGFFSYEQYF,TGTGCCAGTAGTATAGAGGCGGGGTTCTTCTCCTACGAGCAGTACTTC
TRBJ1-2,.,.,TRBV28,CASSFSRNYGYTF,TGTGCCAGCAGTTTTTCCAGGAACTATGGCTACACCTTC
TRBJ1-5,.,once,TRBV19,CASTKGGFWGGDQPQHF,TGTGCCAGTACCAAAGGCGGGTTTTGGGGGGGGGATCAGCCCCAGCATTTT
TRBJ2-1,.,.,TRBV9,CASSVEGSVYNEQFF,TGTGCCAGCAGCGTAGAAGGGAGTGTCTACAATGAGCAGTTCTTC
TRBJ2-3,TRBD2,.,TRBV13,CASSYRLAGRYTDTQYF,TGTGCCAGCAGTTATCGACTAGCGGGGCGATACACAGATACGCAGTATTTT
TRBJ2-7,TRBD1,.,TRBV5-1,CASSAGQGAPSGRRNEQYF,TGCGCCAGCAGCGCAGGACAGGGGGCCCCCAGCGGGAGACGGAACGAGCAGTACTTC
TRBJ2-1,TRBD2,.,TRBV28,CASSSGLVENEQFF,TGTGCCAGCAGTTCAGGACTAGTAGAGAATGAGCAGTTCTTC
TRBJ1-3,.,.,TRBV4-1,CASSQEGAPGNTIYF,TGCGCCAGCAGCCAAGAAGGGGCGCCTGGAAACACCATATATTTT
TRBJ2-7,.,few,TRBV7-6,CASSLDTYGLEQYF,TGTGCCAGCAGCTTAGATACTTATGGTCTCGAGCAGTACTTC
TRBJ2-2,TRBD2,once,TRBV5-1,CASSFRRESTGELFF,TGCGCCAGCAGCTTCCGGCGGGAGTCTACCGGGGAGCTGTTTTTT
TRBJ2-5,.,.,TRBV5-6,CASSLTGAETQYF,TGTGCCAGCAGCTTGACTGGGGCAGAGACCCAGTACTTC
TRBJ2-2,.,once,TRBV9,CASSVGGGAHTGELFF,TGTGCCAGCAGCGTAGGAGGCGGGGCGCACACCGGGGAGCTGTTTTTT
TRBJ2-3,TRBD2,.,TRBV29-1,CSVETASGSMKKDTQYF,TGCAGCGTTGAAACGGCTAGCGGGAGTATGAAAAAAGATACGCAGTATTTT
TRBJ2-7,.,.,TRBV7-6,CASSLVAGAAYEQYF,TGTGCCAGCAGCTTAGTGGCGGGGGCGGCCTACGAGCAGTACTTC
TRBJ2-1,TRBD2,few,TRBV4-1,CASRPISGLAGVDEQFF,TGCGCCAGCAGACCTATTTCGGGACTAGCGGGAGTGGATGAGCAGTTCTTC
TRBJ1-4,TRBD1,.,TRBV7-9,CASSAPDRARTNEKLFF,TGTGCCAGCAGCGCCCCGGACAGGGCTAGAACTAATGAAAAACTGTTTTTT
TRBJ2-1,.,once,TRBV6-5,CASSYPGLPFYNEQFF,TGTGCCAGCAGTTACCCGGGACTTCCCTTTTACAATGAGCAGTTCTTC
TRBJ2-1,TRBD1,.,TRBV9,CASSGDSSSYNEQFF,TGTGCCAGCAGTGGGGACAGTAGCTCCTACAATGAGCAGTTCTTC
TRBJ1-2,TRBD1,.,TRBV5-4,CASSFTGGAGGYTF,TGTGCCAGCAGCTTCACAGGGGGCGCGGGAGGCTACACCTTC
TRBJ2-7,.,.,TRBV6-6,CASSPSADEQYF,TGTGCCAGCAGTCCCTCAGCGGACGAGCAGTACTTC
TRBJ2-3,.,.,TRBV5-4,CASSLSRGPTDTQYF,TGTGCCAGCAGCTTGAGCCGAGGTCCCACAGATACGCAGTATTTT
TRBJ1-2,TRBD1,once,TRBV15,CATSSLTGGYYGYTF,TGTGCCACCAGCAGCCTGACAGGGGGCTACTATGGCTACACCTTC
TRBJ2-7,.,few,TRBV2,CASSATVEQYF,TGTGCCAGCAGTGCGACTGTCGAGCAGTACTTC
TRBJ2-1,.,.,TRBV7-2,CASSLVAGLSSYNEQFF,TGTGCCAGCAGCTTAGTGGCGGGGCTAAGCTCCTACAATGAGCAGTTCTTC
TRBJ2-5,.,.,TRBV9,CASSVYDSGETQYF,TGTGCCAGCAGCGTATACGATTCGGGGGAGACCCAGTACTTC
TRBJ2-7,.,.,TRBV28,CASRTPGNSYEQYF,TGTGCCAGCAGGACCCCCGGGAACTCCTACGAGCAGTACTTC
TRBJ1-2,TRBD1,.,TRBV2,CASSKSGTGLSGDAKWYGYTF,TGTGCCAGCAGTAAATCCGGGACAGGGCTGTCGGGGGATGCTAAGTGGTATGGCTACACCTTC
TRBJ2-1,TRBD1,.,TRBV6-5,CASSPNRGTSYEQFF,TGTGCCAGCAGTCCCAACAGGGGAACTAGTTATGAGCAGTTCTTC
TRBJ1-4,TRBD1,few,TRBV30,CAWRDSGDRVAEKLFF,TGTGCCTGGAGGGACTCGGGAGACAGGGTCGCAGAAAAACTGTTTTTT
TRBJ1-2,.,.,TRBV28,CASGQTNNYGYTF,TGTGCCAGCGGGCAGACTAATAACTATGGCTACACCTTC
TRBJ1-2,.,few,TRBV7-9,CASSRQNRALSGYTF,TGTGCCAGCAGCCGCCAAAACAGGGCTCTGAGCGGCTACACCTTC
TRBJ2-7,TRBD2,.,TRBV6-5,CASSYSLAGHTEQYF,TGTGCCAGCAGTTACTCACTAGCGGGACATACGGAGCAGTACTTC